The clone carrying this TCR beta chain showed up many times. The antigen remains undetermined. Unique molecular identifiers were used to barcode this TCRbeta library. TCRdb reprocessed the PCR reads via MiXCR and lists one record per CDR3 protein. The table lists around 30,000 distinct CDR3 sequences, less than 8.5% of them singletons, with about 27% in the top ten. These data belong to a study of T-cell reconstitution after alpha-beta-depleted transplantation in children. General study results and limits: At around two months after transplant, the alpha-beta T cells were reportedly derived from several hundred expanded clones that came from non-depleted graft cells. TCRbeta diversity was high at day 60 in some patients (a result of surviving recipient T cells and thymic progenitors). One year after transplant, T-cell counts and diversity came mostly from newly produced T cells.

The material sequenced was peripheral blood, taken 60 days after TCRalphabeta/CD19-depleted stem cell transplant. The sequence was obtained from a child less than two years old who had a stem cell transplant for acute myeloid leukemia, so the T cells may come from the graft donor.

For the CDR3, the DNA is TGTGCCAGCAGTCCCGGCGGACTAGCAGTTGAGGGGCAGTTCTTC. It specifies CASSPGGLAVEGQFF. The V call is TRBV5-6, the J call TRBJ2-1; 8 bases fit TRBD2. This CDR3 has 15 residues. Germline V gene lookup returns CDR1 SGHDT and CDR2 YYEEEE. After removal of 5 bases from V and 12 bases from J, the junction contained 16 bases not matched to a gene.